This is a list of T cell receptor beta chains from one sample in a study of shared T cell receptors in the human thymus. Using immunoSEQ multiplex PCR, the repertoire was profiled, and TCRdb retains in-frame clones only, with some absent. The sample has some 640,000 clones, about 89% seen once. The same sample was also used in a study of human thymus T cells.

Sequencing used thymocytes. The receptors stem from a boy in the first two years of life with a congenital heart defect. The CDR3 runs from the conserved cysteine through the conserved F or W. A D gene is named only where the DNA matches it firmly. Expanded clones are given a class, and other clones once, few, many or no size at all.

cdr3_length: 13; clone_size: -; v_call: TRBV9; d_call: -; j_call: TRBJ1-1; cdr3_aa: CASSKGGNTEAFF
cdr3_length: 16; clone_size: -; v_call: TRBV9; d_call: TRBD2; j_call: TRBJ2-1; cdr3_aa: CASSVALWGRDDEQFF
cdr3_length: 16; clone_size: once; v_call: TRBV7-3; d_call: -; j_call: TRBJ1-2; cdr3_aa: CASSSPPGNFFYGYTF
cdr3_length: 16; clone_size: -; v_call: TRBV28; d_call: -; j_call: TRBJ2-7; cdr3_aa: CASSLCNRTDCYEQYF
cdr3_length: 15; clone_size: -; v_call: TRBV29-1; d_call: TRBD2; j_call: TRBJ2-7; cdr3_aa: CSVVATGRPVKEQYF
cdr3_length: 18; clone_size: -; v_call: TRBV14; d_call: TRBD1; j_call: TRBJ1-1; cdr3_aa: CASTNTGGAGRENTEAFF
cdr3_length: 16; clone_size: -; v_call: TRBV14; d_call: -; j_call: TRBJ2-1; cdr3_aa: CASSQVRGSPYNEQFF
cdr3_length: 16; clone_size: once; v_call: TRBV28; d_call: TRBD1; j_call: TRBJ1-6; cdr3_aa: CASSSSRGQVNSPLHF
cdr3_length: 17; clone_size: -; v_call: TRBV6-1; d_call: TRBD2; j_call: TRBJ2-3; cdr3_aa: CASSEAPGLALPDTQYF
cdr3_length: 15; clone_size: -; v_call: TRBV28; d_call: -; j_call: TRBJ1-4; cdr3_aa: CASSSIGVTNEKLFF
cdr3_length: 15; clone_size: -; v_call: TRBV6-4; d_call: -; j_call: TRBJ1-6; cdr3_aa: CASSAGVADNSPLHF
cdr3_length: 17; clone_size: -; v_call: TRBV29-1; d_call: TRBD2; j_call: TRBJ2-5; cdr3_aa: CSVPHTSGMIGSETQYF
cdr3_length: 15; clone_size: -; v_call: TRBV4-1; d_call: -; j_call: TRBJ2-1; cdr3_aa: CASSQEPGDYNEQFF
cdr3_length: 13; clone_size: -; v_call: TRBV10-1; d_call: -; j_call: TRBJ2-2; cdr3_aa: CASSQGNTGELFF
cdr3_length: 22; clone_size: -; v_call: TRBV7-6; d_call: TRBD2; j_call: TRBJ2-1; cdr3_aa: CASSLGSARTSGSCSGYNEQFF
cdr3_length: 16; clone_size: -; v_call: TRBV7-9; d_call: -; j_call: TRBJ2-5; cdr3_aa: CASSSASTSFQETQYF
cdr3_length: 13; clone_size: few; v_call: TRBV4-1; d_call: -; j_call: TRBJ1-2; cdr3_aa: CASSQVFQGGYTF
cdr3_length: 14; clone_size: -; v_call: TRBV6-5; d_call: -; j_call: TRBJ2-7; cdr3_aa: CASSTGAGGYEQYF
cdr3_length: 20; clone_size: -; v_call: TRBV23-1; d_call: TRBD1; j_call: TRBJ2-3; cdr3_aa: CASSQSGFSRGQGAVDTQYF
cdr3_length: 12; clone_size: -; v_call: TRBV5-6; d_call: -; j_call: TRBJ1-2; cdr3_aa: CASSTYTYGYTF
cdr3_length: 13; clone_size: -; v_call: TRBV7-2; d_call: -; j_call: TRBJ1-5; cdr3_aa: CASSFGENQPQHF
cdr3_length: 15; clone_size: -; v_call: TRBV4-3; d_call: TRBD1; j_call: TRBJ2-7; cdr3_aa: CASSDRTGGRGEQYF
cdr3_length: 15; clone_size: -; v_call: TRBV28; d_call: TRBD2; j_call: TRBJ2-1; cdr3_aa: CASTTSGRALGEQFF
cdr3_length: 14; clone_size: -; v_call: TRBV5-6; d_call: TRBD2; j_call: TRBJ2-3; cdr3_aa: CASSLLAGGDTQYF
cdr3_length: 18; clone_size: -; v_call: TRBV9; d_call: -; j_call: TRBJ2-1; cdr3_aa: CASSVDGGTRFSYNEQFF
cdr3_length: 14; clone_size: few; v_call: TRBV19; d_call: -; j_call: TRBJ1-4; cdr3_aa: CASSMTVTNEKLFF
cdr3_length: 14; clone_size: -; v_call: TRBV2; d_call: TRBD1; j_call: TRBJ2-3; cdr3_aa: CASRWDSWVDTQYF
cdr3_length: 14; clone_size: -; v_call: TRBV7-9; d_call: TRBD1; j_call: TRBJ1-2; cdr3_aa: CASSQRTGNYGYTF
cdr3_length: 15; clone_size: -; v_call: TRBV28; d_call: -; j_call: TRBJ1-2; cdr3_aa: CASLQSLGDNYGYTF
cdr3_length: 18; clone_size: -; v_call: TRBV2; d_call: TRBD2; j_call: TRBJ2-7; cdr3_aa: CASRWWGERGLPTYEQYF
cdr3_length: 14; clone_size: -; v_call: TRBV4-2; d_call: -; j_call: TRBJ2-7; cdr3_aa: CASSQAGGSYEQYF
cdr3_length: 13; clone_size: -; v_call: TRBV28; d_call: TRBD1; j_call: TRBJ2-5; cdr3_aa: CASSFTGGETQYF
cdr3_length: 19; clone_size: -; v_call: TRBV12-5; d_call: TRBD2; j_call: TRBJ2-3; cdr3_aa: CASGLGRLAGGQGTDTQYF